The clone carrying this TCR beta chain is a singleton in its sample. Germline V gives CDR1 MDHEN, CDR2 SYDVKM. V was pared by 8 bases and J by 6 bases, with 16 bases between. The CDR3 is 13 residues long. The sample comes from a study of blood T cell repertoires in COVID-19. Study details: Both acute and convalescent COVID-19 samples were obtained from the United States, Italy and Spain. The cDNA or gDNA used as material had been derived from T cells, B-cell-depleted T cells, or PBMCs.

Generated by immunoSEQ multiplex PCR, the TCRdb table keeps only in-frame clones and is missing some. The data hold under 65,000 clones, with approximately 90% observed a single time. The chain joins TRBV28 to TRBJ2-5; perhaps TRBD2 as D (6 bases). The sample was peripheral blood. The clonotype comes from a woman in her sixties with COVID-19, enrolled during active disease. CDR3 sequence: CASYSSARKTQYF. The CDR3 DNA reads as TGTGCCAGCTATTCTAGCGCGAGAAAGACCCAGTACTTC.